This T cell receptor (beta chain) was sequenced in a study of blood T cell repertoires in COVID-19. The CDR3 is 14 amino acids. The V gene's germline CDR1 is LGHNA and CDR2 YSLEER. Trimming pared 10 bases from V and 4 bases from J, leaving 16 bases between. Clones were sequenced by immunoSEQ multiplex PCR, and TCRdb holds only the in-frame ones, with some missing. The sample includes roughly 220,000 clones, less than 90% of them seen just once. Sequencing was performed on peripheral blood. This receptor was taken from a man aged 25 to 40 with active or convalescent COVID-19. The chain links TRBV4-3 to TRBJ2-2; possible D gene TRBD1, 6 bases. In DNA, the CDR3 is TGCGCCAACCGGGTCAGGGGTATCACCGGGGAGCTGTTTTTT. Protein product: CANRVRGITGELFF.